Here is one T cell receptor (beta chain) with its context. Its antigen is unknown. Version v3.0 of the immunoSEQ assay ran at survey level. Only in-frame clones appear in the TCRdb table, and some are missing; sequencing was by immunoSEQ multiplex PCR. The sample contains about 17,000 clones, around 79% of which appear only once. The entry originates in a study of long-term antiretroviral therapy in people with HIV. CDR3 length equals 17 residues. CDR1 and CDR2 (germline): MDHEN, SYDVKM. V dropped 4 bases and J dropped 2; count of bases not matched to a gene: 11. The study, taken as a whole, reports: Possibly under older ART regimens, blood was drawn between about 2003 and 2017.

Researchers secured at least one pre-ART and at least two post-ART PBMC samples from each donor. The chain links TRBV28 to TRBJ2-3, with TRBD1 matching over 8 bases. The receptor was isolated from a man younger than 45 with HIV. Sequenced material: unsorted PBMCs, taken at the start of antiretroviral therapy. CDR3 sequence: CASSSDHLDRDTDTQYF. The CDR3 DNA sequence: TGTGCCAGCAGTTCAGACCACTTGGACAGGGACACAGATACGCAGTATTTT.